This T cell receptor (beta chain) is drawn from a study of shared clonotypes between healthy human individuals. Study conclusions and caveats: Measured sharing among donors was expected to vary with sequencing depth. Rarefaction indicated that sorted-subset sequencing remained incomplete although depth was large.

Libraries were prepared by immunoSEQ multiplex PCR; TCRdb keeps only in-frame clonotypes and omits some of them. Of about 2 million clones listed, less than 95% are singletons. Germline V gives CDR1 SQVTM, CDR2 ANQGSEA. V lost 7 bases and J lost 1; bases outside the gene matches: 5. This CDR3 contains 13 residues. Selected positively for CCR7 and CD45RO-negative, naive CD8 cells excluded terminally differentiated effector memory CD45RA+ cells. This clone came up once. Its antigen is undetermined. Sequences were obtained from naive CD8+ T cells sorted from blood. V gene TRBV29-1 combines with J gene TRBJ2-7, with 9 bases lining up with TRBD1. The receptor was isolated from a man aged 18-30 years in good health. The CDR3 spells CSAWTGDSYEQYF. The CDR3 DNA reads TGCAGCGCGTGGACAGGGGATTCCTACGAGCAGTACTTC.